These 17 T cell receptor beta chains were sequenced from one sample in a study of shared clonotypes between healthy human individuals. Naive CD8 cells were CD45RO-negative, positively selected for CCR7, excluding terminally differentiated effector memory CD45RA+ cells. The repertoire was sequenced with immunoSEQ multiplex PCR; TCRdb's copy has only in-frame clones and lacks some. The sample has around 2.1 million clones, about 93% seen once. Sequenced material: naive CD8+ T cells from PBMCs. These receptors came from a man younger than 35 in good health. Some clones in this sample may be carry-over from other donors' samples.

The chain uses TRBV11-2 and TRBJ2-7, with D possibly being TRBD1 (6 bases). V was shortened by 5 bases and J by 0 bases, with 14 bases between the two germline ends. The CDR3 is 15 amino acids. Germline V gives CDR1 SGHAT, CDR2 FQNNGV. In nucleotides, the CDR3 is TGTGCCAGCAGCGCTGGGACACTCAACTCCTACGAGCAGTACTTC. Translation: CASSAGTLNSYEQYF.

The rearrangement uses TRBV7-2 and TRBJ1-1; D not certain. The CDR3 is made up of 14 amino acids. Trimming left V 5 bases short and J 1 base short, with 11 bases between. Germline CDR1 is SGHTA and CDR2 is FQGNSA. This CDR3 reads CASSPYIRNTEAFF. CDR3 coding DNA: TGTGCCAGCAGCCCCTACATCCGGAACACTGAAGCTTTCTTT. Supplemented by reference TRBV7-2 and TRBJ1-1, the full variable domain reads GAGVSQSPSNKVTEKGKDVELRCDPISGHTALYWYRQSLGQGLEFLIYFQGNSAPDKSGLPSDRFSAERTGGSVSTLTIQRTQQEDSAVYLCASSPYIRNTEAFFGQGTRLTVV.

The V call is TRBV7-9, the J call TRBJ2-7; 8 bases match TRBD1. J was trimmed by 1 base and V by 3 bases; bases with no gene match: 14. This CDR3 has 18 residues. From germline, CDR1 is SEHNR and CDR2 FQNEAQ (reference sequence). The CDR3 nucleotides read TGTGCCAGCAGCTTTCGGATAATGGGACAGGAGGGGTCCTACGAGCAGTACTTC. This gives the protein CASSFRIMGQEGSYEQYF.

This clone was observed a handful of times. At the DNA level, this CDR3 is encoded by other sequences in the same sample as well. This chain connects TRBV18 to TRBJ1-1, with a weak D call TRBD1 (6 bases). The germline V and J ends were trimmed by 3 bases and 0 bases, with 8 bases remaining between them. Germline V gene sequence: CDR1 KGHSH, CDR2 LQKENI. CDR3 size: 14 residues. This CDR3 is CASSPDRMNTEAFF. The CDR3, as DNA: TGTGCCAGCTCACCTGACAGGATGAACACTGAAGCTTTCTTT.

CDR3 sequence reads: CASSSTGARSTDTQYF. The CDR3 region has the DNA TGTGCCAGCAGCTCGACAGGGGCCCGAAGCACAGATACGCAGTATTTT. This chain joins TRBV7-6 and TRBJ2-3, with 8 bases fitting TRBD1. The V gene end was trimmed by 4 bases and the J gene end by 0 bases; junction bases not matched to a gene: 6. The germline CDR1 and CDR2 sequences are SGHVS and FNYEAQ. The CDR3 loop spans 16 amino acids.

V and J are TRBV30 and TRBJ2-1; D possibly corresponds to TRBD1 (6 bases). The CDR3 length is 13 residues. Trimming took off 2 bases at V and 7 bases at J, with 12 bases between the two ends. The germline V gene encodes CDR1 GTSNPN and CDR2 SVGIG (reference sequence). For the CDR3, the DNA is TGTGCCTGGAGTCCTGGGGGCCATAATGAGCAGTTCTTC. It translates to CAWSPGGHNEQFF. Full variable domain (remainder filled in from reference TRBV30 and TRBJ2-1): SQTIHQWPATLVQPVGSPLSLECTVEGTSNPNLYWYRQAAGRGLQLLFYSVGIGQISSEVPQNLSASRPQDRQFILSSKKLLLSDSGFYLCAWSPGGHNEQFFGPGTRLTVL.

In the case of this clone: The sample carries other DNA sequences with the same CDR3. This chain links TRBV19 with TRBJ2-1; 7 positions agree with TRBD2. Trimming at V came to 5 bases and at J to 2 bases, leaving 3 bases not matched to a gene. Germline-derived CDR1 and CDR2 are LNHDA and SQIVND (reference sequence). The CDR3 loop spans 14 amino acids. This CDR3 reads CASSLAGAYNEQFF. The DNA for the CDR3 is TGTGCCAGTAGTCTCGCGGGAGCCTACAATGAGCAGTTCTTC. The full variable domain, with the rest looked up from reference TRBV19 and TRBJ2-1, is DGGITQSPKYLFRKEGQNVTLSCEQNLNHDAMYWYRQDPGQGLRLIYYSQIVNDFQKGDIAEGYSVSREKKESFPLTVTSAQKNPTAFYLCASSLAGAYNEQFFGPGTRLTVL.

This sequence joins TRBV6-5 and TRBJ2-1, with 15 bases aligning to TRBD2. Losses at the gene ends were 8 bases for V and 9 bases for J; bases not matched to a gene: 2. Germline CDR1 reads MNHEY; CDR2 reads SVGAGI. The CDR3 extends over 13 amino acids. The chain's CDR3 is CASWTSGRGEQFF. DNA of the CDR3: TGTGCCAGCTGGACTAGCGGGAGGGGTGAGCAGTTCTTC.

V is TRBV7-6 and J is TRBJ2-1; 9 bases are a match to TRBD2. The CDR3 covers 16 residues. The germline V gene has CDR1 SGHVS and CDR2 FNYEAQ. V dropped 7 bases and J dropped 4; count of bases not matched to a gene: 11. DNA of the CDR3: TGTGCCAGCACCACAGGAGCGGGAGGTACTTACAATGAGCAGTTCTTC. Its protein product is CASTTGAGGTYNEQFF.

The chain links TRBV7-3 to TRBJ2-5; 14 bases are a match to TRBD2. Germline V gene data show CDR1 as SGHTA and CDR2 as FQGTGA. J was trimmed by 5 bases and V by 7 bases; bases with no gene match: 12. This CDR3 contains 17 residues. The CDR3 nucleotides read TGTGCCAGCAAACAGACCGGGACTAGCGGGAGTGGGGAGACCCAGTACTTC. Its protein product is CASKQTGTSGSGETQYF.

The chain has TRBV14 and TRBJ1-4, with D tentatively TRBD1 (6 bases). Trimming took off 3 bases at V and 8 bases at J, with 19 bases between the two ends. The CDR3 covers 16 residues. Germline values: CDR1 SGHDN, CDR2 FVKESK. For the CDR3, the DNA is TGTGCCAGCAGCCACCGTGGGGGGGGGCCGCGAGAAAAACTGTTTTTT. It translates to CASSHRGGGPREKLFF.

The chain links TRBV10-3 to TRBJ1-5; TRBD1 might be the D (5 bases). The CDR3 has 15 residues. Per germline, CDR1 ENHRY and CDR2 SYGVKD. Trimming took 2 bases from V and 1 from J, leaving 9 bases between them. CDR3 nucleotides: TGTGCCATCAGTGAGGGGGGGATGAGCAATCAGCCCCAGCATTTT. Residues: CAISEGGMSNQPQHF.

The CDR3 bases are TGTGCCAGCAGTTTTTTCATCGCGGGGGAGCAGTACTTC. This encodes CASSFFIAGEQYF. This chain joins TRBV27 and TRBJ2-7, with D tentatively TRBD2 (6 bases). The CDR3 loop spans 13 amino acids. V dropped 3 bases and J dropped 7 bases, with 13 bases sitting between them. The germline V gene encodes CDR1 MNHEY and CDR2 SMNVEV (reference sequence).

The chain links TRBV9 to TRBJ1-2; the match to TRBD1 covers 7 bases. Trimming at V came to 0 bases and at J to 1 base, leaving 9 bases not matched to a gene. This CDR3 comprises 17 residues. Germline V gene lookup returns CDR1 SGDLS and CDR2 YYNGEE. The CDR3 DNA reads TGTGCCAGCAGCGTAGGAATGGAGGGGGCGTTTAACTATGGCTACACCTTC. Residues: CASSVGMEGAFNYGYTF.

In DNA, the CDR3 is TGTGCCAGCAGCGTGGGACTACCCGCTGCGCCGTTCTTC. This translates into CASSVGLPAAPFF. The chain is built from TRBV9 and TRBJ2-1; 7 nucleotides align to TRBD2. Germline CDR1 is SGDLS and CDR2 is YYNGEE. There are 13 residues in the CDR3. Trimming removed 2 bases from V and 15 bases from J; junction bases left unmatched: 11.

The chain uses TRBV2 and TRBJ1-5; 9 bases are shared with TRBD1. Germline V lookup: CDR1 SNHLY, CDR2 FYNNEI. This CDR3 comprises 18 residues. Losses at the gene ends were 3 bases for V and 5 bases for J; bases not matched to a gene: 14. CDR3 residues: CASSEGRGQGWGDQPQHF. In nucleotides, the CDR3 is TGTGCCAGCAGTGAGGGCCGTGGACAGGGGTGGGGAGATCAGCCCCAGCATTTT.

The chain employs TRBV7-8 and TRBJ2-4; 8 bases are shared with TRBD2. The CDR3 has 17 amino acids. Trimming removed 4 bases from V and 1 base from J; junction bases left unmatched: 9. CDR1 and CDR2 (germline): SGHVS, FQNEAQ. The CDR3 DNA follows: TGTGCCAGCAGCTCCCTCCGCAGCGGGGGCGCCAAAAACATTCAGTACTTC. Protein product: CASSSLRSGGAKNIQYF.